Listed below are T cell receptor beta chains from one sample, sequenced in a study of T cells in localized non-small cell lung cancer. TCRdb's copy holds only in-frame clones and misses some; the assay was immunoSEQ multiplex PCR. This table has about 21,000 clones, 80% to 90% appearing once. The source was peripheral blood, collected before any cancer treatment. These receptors came from a male donor aged 60 or older with stage I squamous cell lung carcinoma. The CDR3 runs from the conserved cysteine through the conserved F or W. D genes are given only for firm matches. Only part of the rows carry a size: once, few, many, or a class if the clone is expanded.

TRBD1	TRBV28	TRBJ2-3	NA	TGTGCCAGCAGTCAAGGACAGGTTGAGACAGATACGCAGTATTTT	CASSQGQVETDTQYF
NA	TRBV21-1	TRBJ1-2	once	TGTGCCAGCAGCAAGTTCCCCACAGGGTGGATTAACTATGGCTACACCTTC	CASSKFPTGWINYGYTF
NA	TRBV6-5	TRBJ1-5	NA	TGTGCCAGCAGTTACGGGGCAGGGATACAGCCCCAGCATTTT	CASSYGAGIQPQHF
NA	TRBV2	TRBJ1-3	few	TGTGCCAGCAGTGCTCAGTTCTCTGGAAACACCATATATTTT	CASSAQFSGNTIYF
NA	TRBV6-1	TRBJ2-3	NA	TGTGCCAGTTCCTTCGGGACTCGCACAGATACGCAGTATTTT	CASSFGTRTDTQYF
NA	TRBV12-5	TRBJ2-1	NA	TGTGCTAGTGCTGGGATCGCGGATGAGCAGTTCTTC	CASAGIADEQFF
NA	TRBV6-5	TRBJ1-3	NA	TGTGCCAGCAGTTCCGACAGTACTAAAAACACCATATATTTT	CASSSDSTKNTIYF
NA	TRBV7-2	TRBJ1-1	NA	TGTGCCAGCAGCTTAGCGGGACACATGAACACTGAAGCTTTCTTT	CASSLAGHMNTEAFF
NA	TRBV7-3	TRBJ2-3	NA	TGTGCCAGCAGCTTAGGCGGCCAGAGCACAGATACGCAGTATTTT	CASSLGGQSTDTQYF
NA	TRBV25-1	TRBJ1-2	NA	TGTGCCAGCAGTGGGGCAGTCTATGGCTACACCTTC	CASSGAVYGYTF
NA	TRBV5-1	TRBJ1-6	NA	TGCGCCAGCAGCTTGGGGACCACGGCGTCACCCCTCCACTTT	CASSLGTTASPLHF
NA	TRBV19	TRBJ1-2	NA	TGTGCCAGTAGTTCCGTGCCTTCTAACTATGGCTACACCTTC	CASSSVPSNYGYTF
NA	TRBV7-6	TRBJ2-1	few	TGTGCCAGCAGTCCTGACTCCGTTCTCTCCTACAATGAGCAGTTCTTC	CASSPDSVLSYNEQFF
NA	TRBV19	TRBJ2-1	NA	TGTGCCAGTAGGGCACAGGGAGAGTCCTACAATGAGCAGTTCTTC	CASRAQGESYNEQFF
TRBD1	TRBV4-3	TRBJ2-7	NA	TGCGCCAGCAGCCAGGCTACAGGGGATATCCCCTACGAGCAGTACTTC	CASSQATGDIPYEQYF
NA	TRBV6-5	TRBJ1-1	NA	TGTGCCAGCAGTTACTCGAACGGCATGAACACTGAAGCTTTCTTT	CASSYSNGMNTEAFF
NA	TRBV18	TRBJ1-5	once	TGTGCCAGCTCACCTAATCTCAATAGCAATCAGCCCCAGCATTTT	CASSPNLNSNQPQHF
TRBD1	TRBV14	TRBJ2-1	NA	TGTGCCAGCAGCCAAAGACAGGGTTCGAGAAACAATGAGCAGTTCTTC	CASSQRQGSRNNEQFF
NA	TRBV30	TRBJ1-5	once	TGTGCCTGGTCACCGGGACCCTCCAATCAGCCCCAGCATTTT	CAWSPGPSNQPQHF
NA	TRBV21-1	TRBJ1-5	NA	TGTGCCAGCATATCGCAGGGGAATCAGCCCCAGCATTTT	CASISQGNQPQHF
NA	TRBV5-4	TRBJ1-3	NA	TGTGCCAGCAGCTTGGCACAGGGCCCTGGAAACACCATATATTTT	CASSLAQGPGNTIYF
TRBD1	TRBV6-5	TRBJ2-5	few	TGTGCCAGCAGTTACTCGGGACAGGGGAGGACCCAGTACTTC	CASSYSGQGRTQYF
NA	TRBV7-2	TRBJ2-7	NA	TGTGCCAGCAGCGTTGTCCCTCCCAGGCCAGGGGGGTACCACGAGCAGTACTTC	CASSVVPPRPGGYHEQYF
NA	TRBV6-1	TRBJ1-1	NA	TGTGCCAGCAGCGCTCAGAGGGCTGAAGCTTTCTTT	CASSAQRAEAFF
TRBD2	TRBV4-1	TRBJ2-1	NA	TGCGCCAGCAGCCAAGATAGGTCGGCGGGGGGGCAGGGCAATGAGCAGTTCTTC	CASSQDRSAGGQGNEQFF
NA	TRBV11-2	TRBJ2-7	NA	TGTGCCAGCAGTCCAGCTGGGGTTGACAAGAACTACGAGCAGTACTTC	CASSPAGVDKNYEQYF
NA	TRBV6-1	TRBJ1-1	NA	TGTGCCAGCAGTGACTGGTTGACTGAAGCTTTCTTT	CASSDWLTEAFF
NA	TRBV28	TRBJ1-1	NA	TGTGCCAGCAGTTTACATTCCCCTACGTCAAACCAATGGAACACTGAAGCTTTCTTT	CASSLHSPTSNQWNTEAFF
NA	TRBV30	TRBJ2-7	NA	TGTGCCTGGGCGGACAGCTACGAGCAGTACTTC	CAWADSYEQYF
NA	TRBV30	TRBJ2-7	NA	TGTGCCTGGAGTGGCGGGAACGAGCAGTACTTC	CAWSGGNEQYF
NA	TRBV28	TRBJ1-5	NA	TGTGCAGCCCGAGGGTCCGCGACGGGGCCCCAGCATTTT	CAARGSATGPQHF
NA	TRBV27	TRBJ1-6	NA	TGTGCCAGCAGGCCGTCGGTTGATAATTCACCCCTCCACTTT	CASRPSVDNSPLHF
NA	TRBV18	TRBJ1-3	NA	TGTGCCAGCTCGGATCGGCAGGGGCCTGGAAACACCATATATTTT	CASSDRQGPGNTIYF
NA	TRBV7-2	TRBJ1-1	NA	TGTGCCAGCAGCTTAGACGGGATTGAAGCTTTCTTT	CASSLDGIEAFF
TRBD1	TRBV18	TRBJ2-7	NA	TGTGCCAGCTCACCACAGTCAGGGGGCTACGAGCAGTACTTC	CASSPQSGGYEQYF